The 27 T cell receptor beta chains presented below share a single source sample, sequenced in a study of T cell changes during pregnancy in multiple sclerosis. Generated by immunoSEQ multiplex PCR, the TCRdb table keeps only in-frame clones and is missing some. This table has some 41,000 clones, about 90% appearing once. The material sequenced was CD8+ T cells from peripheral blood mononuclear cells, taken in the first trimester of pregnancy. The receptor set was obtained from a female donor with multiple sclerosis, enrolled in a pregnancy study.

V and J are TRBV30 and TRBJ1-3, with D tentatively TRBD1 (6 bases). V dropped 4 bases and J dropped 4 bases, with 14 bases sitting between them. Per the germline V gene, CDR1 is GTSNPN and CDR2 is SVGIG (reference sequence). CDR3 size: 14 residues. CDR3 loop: CAWTTGWGGNTIYF. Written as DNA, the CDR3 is TGTGCCTGGACCACAGGGTGGGGAGGAAACACCATATATTTT.

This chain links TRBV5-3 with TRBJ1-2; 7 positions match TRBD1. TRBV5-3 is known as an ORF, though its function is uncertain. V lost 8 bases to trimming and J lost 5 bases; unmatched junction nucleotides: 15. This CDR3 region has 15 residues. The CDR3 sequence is CASSDLIRGEYGYTF. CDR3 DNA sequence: TGTGCCAGCAGCGACTTAATCAGGGGGGAATATGGCTACACCTTC.

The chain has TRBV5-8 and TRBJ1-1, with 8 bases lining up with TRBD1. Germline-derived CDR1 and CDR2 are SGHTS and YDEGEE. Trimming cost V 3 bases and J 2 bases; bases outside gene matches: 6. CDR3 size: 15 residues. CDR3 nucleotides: TGTGCCAGCAGCTCGCTAGGGACAGGCAACACTGAAGCTTTCTTT. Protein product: CASSSLGTGNTEAFF. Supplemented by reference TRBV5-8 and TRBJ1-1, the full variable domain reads EAGVTQSPTHLIKTRGQQATLRCSPISGHTSVYWYQQALGLGLQFLLWYDEGEERNRGNFPPRFSGRQFPNYSSELNVNALELEDSALYLCASSSLGTGNTEAFFGQGTRLTVV.

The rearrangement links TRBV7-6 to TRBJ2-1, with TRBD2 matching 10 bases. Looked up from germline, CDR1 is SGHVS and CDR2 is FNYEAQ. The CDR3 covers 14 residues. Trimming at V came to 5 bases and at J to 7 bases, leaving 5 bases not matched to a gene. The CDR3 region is CASSMLAGDNEQFF. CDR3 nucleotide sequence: TGTGCCAGCAGCATGCTAGCGGGAGATAATGAGCAGTTCTTC.

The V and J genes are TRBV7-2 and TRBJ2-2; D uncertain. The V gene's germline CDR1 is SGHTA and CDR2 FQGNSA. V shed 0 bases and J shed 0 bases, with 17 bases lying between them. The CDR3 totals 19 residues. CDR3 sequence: CASSLAGRSFYANTGELFF. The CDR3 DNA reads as TGTGCCAGCAGCTTAGCTGGCAGGTCTTTTTACGCGAACACCGGGGAGCTGTTTTTT.

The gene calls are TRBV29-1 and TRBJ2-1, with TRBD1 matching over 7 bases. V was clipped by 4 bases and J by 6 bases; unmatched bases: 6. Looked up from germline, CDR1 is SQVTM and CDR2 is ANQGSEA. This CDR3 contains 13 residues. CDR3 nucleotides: TGCAGCGTTGTGGGACAGTACTCCAATGAGCAGTTCTTC. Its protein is CSVVGQYSNEQFF.

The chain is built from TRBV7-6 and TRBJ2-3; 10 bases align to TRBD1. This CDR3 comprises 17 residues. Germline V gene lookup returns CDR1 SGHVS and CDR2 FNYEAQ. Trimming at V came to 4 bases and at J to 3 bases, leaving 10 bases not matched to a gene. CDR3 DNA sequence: TGTGCCAGCAGCTCAAGGGGTGGACAGGGGGAAACAGATACGCAGTATTTT. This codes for CASSSRGGQGETDTQYF.

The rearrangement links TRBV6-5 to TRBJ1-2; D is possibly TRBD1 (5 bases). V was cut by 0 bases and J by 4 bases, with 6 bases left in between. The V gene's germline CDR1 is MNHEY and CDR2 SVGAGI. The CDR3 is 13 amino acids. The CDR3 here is CASSYSGAYGYTF. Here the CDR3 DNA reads TGTGCCAGCAGTTACTCAGGGGCCTATGGCTACACCTTC.

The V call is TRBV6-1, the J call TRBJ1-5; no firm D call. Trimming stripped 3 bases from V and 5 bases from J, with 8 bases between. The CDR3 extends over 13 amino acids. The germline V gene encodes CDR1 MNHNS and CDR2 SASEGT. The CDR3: CASSEREYQPQHF. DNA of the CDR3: TGTGCCAGCAGTGAGCGTGAGTATCAGCCCCAGCATTTT.

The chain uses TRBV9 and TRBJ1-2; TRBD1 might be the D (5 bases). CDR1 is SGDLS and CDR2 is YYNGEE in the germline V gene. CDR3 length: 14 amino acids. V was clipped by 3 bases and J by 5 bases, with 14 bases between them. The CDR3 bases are TGTGCCAGCAGCGAGCTACAGACAGAATATGGCTACACCTTC. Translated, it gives CASSELQTEYGYTF.

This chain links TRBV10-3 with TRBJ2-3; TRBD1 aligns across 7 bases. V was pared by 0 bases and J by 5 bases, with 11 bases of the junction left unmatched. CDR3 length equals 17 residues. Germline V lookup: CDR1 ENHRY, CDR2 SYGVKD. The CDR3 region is CAISESISDRVKDTQYF. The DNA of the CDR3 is TGTGCCATCAGTGAGTCTATAAGTGACAGGGTGAAAGATACGCAGTATTTT.

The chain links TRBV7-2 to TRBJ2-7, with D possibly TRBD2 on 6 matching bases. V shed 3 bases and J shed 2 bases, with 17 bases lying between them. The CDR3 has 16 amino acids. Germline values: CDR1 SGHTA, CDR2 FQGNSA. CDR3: CASSFRRGDGAYEQYF. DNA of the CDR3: TGTGCCAGCAGCTTTCGGCGGGGTGACGGGGCCTACGAGCAGTACTTC.

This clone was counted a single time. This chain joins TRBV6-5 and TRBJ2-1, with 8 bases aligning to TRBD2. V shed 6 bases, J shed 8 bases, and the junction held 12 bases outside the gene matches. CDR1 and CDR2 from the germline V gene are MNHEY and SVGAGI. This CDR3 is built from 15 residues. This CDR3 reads CASRSYGRAGDEQFF. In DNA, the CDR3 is TGTGCCAGCAGGTCCTACGGGAGGGCCGGCGATGAGCAGTTCTTC.

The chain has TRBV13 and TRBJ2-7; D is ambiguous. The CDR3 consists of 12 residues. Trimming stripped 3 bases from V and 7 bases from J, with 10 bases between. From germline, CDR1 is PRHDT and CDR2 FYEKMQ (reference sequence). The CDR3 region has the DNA TGTGCCAGCAGCTTGAGTTCGAGGGAGCAGTACTTC. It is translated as CASSLSSREQYF.

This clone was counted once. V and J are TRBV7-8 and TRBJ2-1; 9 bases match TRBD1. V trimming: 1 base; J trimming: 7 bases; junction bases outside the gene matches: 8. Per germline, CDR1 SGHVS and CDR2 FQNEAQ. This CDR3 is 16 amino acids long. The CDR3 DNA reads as TGTGCCAGCAGCTTAGAGACCCGGGACAGGGATAATGAGCAGTTCTTC. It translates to CASSLETRDRDNEQFF. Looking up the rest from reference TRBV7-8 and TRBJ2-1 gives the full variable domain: GAGVSQSPRYKVAKRGQDVALRCDPISGHVSLFWYQQALGQGPEFLTYFQNEAQLDKSGLPSDRFFAERPEGSVSTLKIQRTQQEDSAVYLCASSLETRDRDNEQFFGPGTRLTVL.

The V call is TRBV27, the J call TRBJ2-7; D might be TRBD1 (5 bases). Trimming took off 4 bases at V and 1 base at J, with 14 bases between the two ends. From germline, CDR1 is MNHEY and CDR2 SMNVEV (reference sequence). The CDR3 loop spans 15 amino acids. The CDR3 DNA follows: TGTGCCAGCAGTTACAAGGGGCCTTCATCCTACGAGCAGTACTTC. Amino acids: CASSYKGPSSYEQYF.

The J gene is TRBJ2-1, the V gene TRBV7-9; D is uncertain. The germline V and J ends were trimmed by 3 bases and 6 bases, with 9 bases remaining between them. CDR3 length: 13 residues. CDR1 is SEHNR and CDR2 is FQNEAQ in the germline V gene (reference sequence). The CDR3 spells CASSFLASNEQFF. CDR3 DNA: TGTGCCAGCAGCTTCCTCGCTAGCAATGAGCAGTTCTTC. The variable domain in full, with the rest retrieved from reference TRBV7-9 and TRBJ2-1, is DTGVSQNPRHKITKRGQNVTFRCDPISEHNRLYWYRQTLGQGPEFLTYFQNEAQLEKSRLLSDRFSAERPKGSFSTLEIQRTEQGDSAMYLCASSFLASNEQFFGPGTRLTVL.

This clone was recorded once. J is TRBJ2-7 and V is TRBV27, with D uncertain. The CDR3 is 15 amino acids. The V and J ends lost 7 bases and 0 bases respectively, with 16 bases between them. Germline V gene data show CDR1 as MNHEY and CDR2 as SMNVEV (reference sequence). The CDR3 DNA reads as TGTGCCAGCAAGCCCACGGCAGGTAGCTCCTACGAGCAGTACTTC. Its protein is CASKPTAGSSYEQYF.

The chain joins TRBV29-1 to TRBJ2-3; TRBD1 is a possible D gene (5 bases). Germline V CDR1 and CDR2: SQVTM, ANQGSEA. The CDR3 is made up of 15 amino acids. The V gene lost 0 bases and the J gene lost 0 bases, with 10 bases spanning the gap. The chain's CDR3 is CSVEEWTPSTDTQYF. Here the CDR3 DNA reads TGCAGCGTTGAAGAGTGGACACCTAGCACAGATACGCAGTATTTT.

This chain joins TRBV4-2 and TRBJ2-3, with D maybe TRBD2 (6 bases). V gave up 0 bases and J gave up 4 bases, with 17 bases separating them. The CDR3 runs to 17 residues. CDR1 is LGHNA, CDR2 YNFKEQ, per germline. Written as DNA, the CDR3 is TGTGCCAGCAGCCAAGATGGGGGACTCGGGGGAGCAGATACGCAGTATTTT. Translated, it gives CASSQDGGLGGADTQYF.

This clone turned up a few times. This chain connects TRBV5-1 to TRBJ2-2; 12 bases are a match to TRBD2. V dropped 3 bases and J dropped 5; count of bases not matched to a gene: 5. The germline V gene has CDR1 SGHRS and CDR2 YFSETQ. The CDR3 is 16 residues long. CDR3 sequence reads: CASSSGLAGITGELFF. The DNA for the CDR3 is TGCGCCAGCAGCTCTGGACTAGCGGGAATAACCGGGGAGCTGTTTTTT. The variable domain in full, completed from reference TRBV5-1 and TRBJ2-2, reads KAGVTQTPRYLIKTRGQQVTLSCSPISGHRSVSWYQQTPGQGLQFLFEYFSETQRNKGNFPGRFSGRQFSNSRSEMNVSTLELGDSALYLCASSSGLAGITGELFFGEGSRLTVL.

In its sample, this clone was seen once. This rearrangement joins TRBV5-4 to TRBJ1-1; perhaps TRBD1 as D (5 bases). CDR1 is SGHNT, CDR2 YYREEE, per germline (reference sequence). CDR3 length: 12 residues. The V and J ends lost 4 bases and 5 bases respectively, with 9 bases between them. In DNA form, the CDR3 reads TGTGCCAGCAGCACGGGGGTAACTGAAGCTTTCTTT. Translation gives CASSTGVTEAFF.

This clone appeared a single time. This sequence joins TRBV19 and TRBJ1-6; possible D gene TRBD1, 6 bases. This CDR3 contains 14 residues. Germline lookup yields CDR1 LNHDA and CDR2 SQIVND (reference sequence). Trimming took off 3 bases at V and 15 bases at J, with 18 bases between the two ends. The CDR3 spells CASSMGWGQPHLHF. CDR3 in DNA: TGTGCCAGTAGTATGGGGTGGGGGCAGCCGCACCTCCACTTT.

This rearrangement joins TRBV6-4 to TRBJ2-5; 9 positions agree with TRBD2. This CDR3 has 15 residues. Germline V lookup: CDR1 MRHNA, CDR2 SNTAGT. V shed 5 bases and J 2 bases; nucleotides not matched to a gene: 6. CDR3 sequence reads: CASSTQAGGQETQYF. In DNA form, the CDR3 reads TGTGCCAGCAGTACCCAAGCGGGGGGTCAAGAGACCCAGTACTTC.

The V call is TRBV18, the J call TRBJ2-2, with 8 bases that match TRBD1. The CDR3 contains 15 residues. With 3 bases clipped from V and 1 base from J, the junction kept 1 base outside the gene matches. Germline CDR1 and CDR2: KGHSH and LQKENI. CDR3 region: CASSPGTGNTGELFF. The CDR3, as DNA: TGTGCCAGCTCACCGGGGACAGGGAACACCGGGGAGCTGTTTTTT. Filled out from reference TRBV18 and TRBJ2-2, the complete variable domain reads NAGVMQNPRHLVRRRGQEARLRCSPMKGHSHVYWYRQLPEEGLKFMVYLQKENIIDESGMPKERFSAEFPKEGPSILRIQQVVRGDSAAYFCASSPGTGNTGELFFGEGSRLTVL.

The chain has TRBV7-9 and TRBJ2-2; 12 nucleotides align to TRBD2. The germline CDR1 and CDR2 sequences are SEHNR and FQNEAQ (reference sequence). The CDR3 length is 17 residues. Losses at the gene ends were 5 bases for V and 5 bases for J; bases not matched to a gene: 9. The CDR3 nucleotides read TGTGCCAGCAGCCCGGGACTAGCGGGTGAAAAAACCGGGGAGCTGTTTTTT. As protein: CASSPGLAGEKTGELFF.

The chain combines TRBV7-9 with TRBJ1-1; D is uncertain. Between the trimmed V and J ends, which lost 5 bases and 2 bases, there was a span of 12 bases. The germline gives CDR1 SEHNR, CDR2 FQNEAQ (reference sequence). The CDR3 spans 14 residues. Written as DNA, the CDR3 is TGTGCCAGCAGCCGCCGAGAAATTAACACTGAAGCTTTCTTT. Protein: CASSRREINTEAFF.